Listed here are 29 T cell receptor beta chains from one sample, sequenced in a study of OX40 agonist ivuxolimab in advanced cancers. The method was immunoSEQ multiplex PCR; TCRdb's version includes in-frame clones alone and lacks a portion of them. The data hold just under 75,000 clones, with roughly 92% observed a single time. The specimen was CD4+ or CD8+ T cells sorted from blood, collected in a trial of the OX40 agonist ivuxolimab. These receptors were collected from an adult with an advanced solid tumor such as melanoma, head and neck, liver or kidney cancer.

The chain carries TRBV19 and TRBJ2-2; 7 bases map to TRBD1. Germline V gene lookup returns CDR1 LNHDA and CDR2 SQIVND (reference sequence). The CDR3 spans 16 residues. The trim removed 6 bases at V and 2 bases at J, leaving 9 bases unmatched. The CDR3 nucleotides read TGTGCCAGTAGCGACTGGGGACAGCAAAACACCGGGGAGCTGTTTTTT. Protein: CASSDWGQQNTGELFF.

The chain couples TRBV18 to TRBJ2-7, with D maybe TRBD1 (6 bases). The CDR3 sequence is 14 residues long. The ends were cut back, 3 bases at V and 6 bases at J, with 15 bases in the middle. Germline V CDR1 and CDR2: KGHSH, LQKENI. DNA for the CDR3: TGTGCCAGCTCACCCCTCCGGGACACACTCGAGCAGTACTTC. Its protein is CASSPLRDTLEQYF. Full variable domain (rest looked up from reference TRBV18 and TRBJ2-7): NAGVMQNPRHLVRRRGQEARLRCSPMKGHSHVYWYRQLPEEGLKFMVYLQKENIIDESGMPKERFSAEFPKEGPSILRIQQVVRGDSAAYFCASSPLRDTLEQYFGPGTRLTVT.

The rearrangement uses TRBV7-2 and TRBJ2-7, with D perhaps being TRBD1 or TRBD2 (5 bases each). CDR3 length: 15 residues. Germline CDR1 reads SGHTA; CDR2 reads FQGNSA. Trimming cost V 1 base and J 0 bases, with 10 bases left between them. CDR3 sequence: CASSLEAGSSYEQYF. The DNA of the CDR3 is TGTGCCAGCAGCTTAGAAGCAGGGAGCTCCTACGAGCAGTACTTC.

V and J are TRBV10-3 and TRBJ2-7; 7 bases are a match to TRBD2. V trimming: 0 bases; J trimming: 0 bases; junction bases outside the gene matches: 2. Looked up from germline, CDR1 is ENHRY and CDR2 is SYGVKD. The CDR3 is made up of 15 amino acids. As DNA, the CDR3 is TGTGCCATCAGTGAGTCCGCTAGCGGCTCCTACGAGCAGTACTTC. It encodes CAISESASGSYEQYF.

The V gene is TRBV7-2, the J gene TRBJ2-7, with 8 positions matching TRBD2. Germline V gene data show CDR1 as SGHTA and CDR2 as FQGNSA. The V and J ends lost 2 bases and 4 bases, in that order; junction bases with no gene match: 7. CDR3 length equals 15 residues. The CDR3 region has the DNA TGTGCCAGCAGCTTATCCCCGGGAGGGCAATACGAGCAGTACTTC. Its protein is CASSLSPGGQYEQYF.

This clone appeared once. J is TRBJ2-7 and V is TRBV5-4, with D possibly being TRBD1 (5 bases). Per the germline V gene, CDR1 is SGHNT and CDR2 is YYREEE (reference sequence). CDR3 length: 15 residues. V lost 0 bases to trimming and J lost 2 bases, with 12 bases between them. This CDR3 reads CASSLDQGTTYEQYF. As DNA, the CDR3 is TGTGCCAGCAGCTTGGACCAGGGTACAACCTACGAGCAGTACTTC.

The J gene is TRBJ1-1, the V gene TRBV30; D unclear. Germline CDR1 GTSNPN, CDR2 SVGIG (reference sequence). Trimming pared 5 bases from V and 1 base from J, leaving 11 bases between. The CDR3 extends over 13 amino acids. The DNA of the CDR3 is TGTGCCTGGGATCGAGGAGGGAACACTGAAGCTTTCTTT. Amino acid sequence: CAWDRGGNTEAFF.

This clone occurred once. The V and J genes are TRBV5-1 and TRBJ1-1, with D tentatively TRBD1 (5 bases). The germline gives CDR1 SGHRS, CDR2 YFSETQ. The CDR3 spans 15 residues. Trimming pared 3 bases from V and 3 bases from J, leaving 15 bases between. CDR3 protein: CASSWGRAGDTEAFF. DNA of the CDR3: TGCGCCAGCAGCTGGGGCAGGGCGGGGGACACTGAAGCTTTCTTT.

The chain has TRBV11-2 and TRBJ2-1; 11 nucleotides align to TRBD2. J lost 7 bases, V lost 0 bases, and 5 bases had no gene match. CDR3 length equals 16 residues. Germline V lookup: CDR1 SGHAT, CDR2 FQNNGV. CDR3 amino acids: CASSLDRTSGRNEQFF. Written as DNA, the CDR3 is TGTGCCAGCAGCTTAGATCGAACTAGCGGGAGAAATGAGCAGTTCTTC.

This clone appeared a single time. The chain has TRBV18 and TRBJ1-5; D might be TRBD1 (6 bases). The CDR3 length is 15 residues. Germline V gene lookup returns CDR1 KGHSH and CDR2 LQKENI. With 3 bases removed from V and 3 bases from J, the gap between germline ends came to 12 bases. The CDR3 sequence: CASSPQDSLNQPQHF. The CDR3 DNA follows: TGTGCCAGCTCACCGCAGGACAGCCTCAATCAGCCCCAGCATTTT.

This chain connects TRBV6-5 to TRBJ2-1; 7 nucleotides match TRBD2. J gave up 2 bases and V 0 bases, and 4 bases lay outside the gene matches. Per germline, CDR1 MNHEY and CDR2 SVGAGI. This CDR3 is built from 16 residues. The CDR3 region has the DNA TGTGCCAGCAGTTACTCGAAACTAGCGACCTACAATGAGCAGTTCTTC. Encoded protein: CASSYSKLATYNEQFF.

Here the CDR3 reads CASQDRENTEAFF. Here the CDR3 DNA reads TGCGCCAGCCAGGACAGGGAGAACACTGAAGCTTTCTTT. The V call is TRBV4-1, the J call TRBJ1-1; 8 bases fit TRBD1. CDR1 and CDR2 (germline): MGHRA, YSYEKL. V lost 8 bases to trimming and J lost 1 base; unmatched junction nucleotides: 3. The CDR3 length is 13 residues.

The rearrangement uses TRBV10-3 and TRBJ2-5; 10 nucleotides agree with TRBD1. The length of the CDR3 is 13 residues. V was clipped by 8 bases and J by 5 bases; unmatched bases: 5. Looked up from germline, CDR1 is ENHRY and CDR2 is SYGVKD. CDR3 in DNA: TGTGCCATCTCCGGGACAGGGGATGAGACCCAGTACTTC. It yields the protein CAISGTGDETQYF.

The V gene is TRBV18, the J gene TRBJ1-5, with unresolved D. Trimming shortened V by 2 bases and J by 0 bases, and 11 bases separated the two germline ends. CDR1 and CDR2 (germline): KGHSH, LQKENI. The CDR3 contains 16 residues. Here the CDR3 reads CASSPAPSYSNQPQHF. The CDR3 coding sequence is TGTGCCAGCTCACCAGCTCCGAGTTATAGCAATCAGCCCCAGCATTTT. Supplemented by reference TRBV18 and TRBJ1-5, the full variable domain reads NAGVMQNPRHLVRRRGQEARLRCSPMKGHSHVYWYRQLPEEGLKFMVYLQKENIIDESGMPKERFSAEFPKEGPSILRIQQVVRGDSAAYFCASSPAPSYSNQPQHFGDGTRLSIL.

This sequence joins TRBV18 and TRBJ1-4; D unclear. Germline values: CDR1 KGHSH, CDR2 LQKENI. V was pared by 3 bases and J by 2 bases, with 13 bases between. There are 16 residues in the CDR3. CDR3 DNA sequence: TGTGCCAGCTCACCTCAGCGGGGTACGACTAATGAAAAACTGTTTTTT. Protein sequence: CASSPQRGTTNEKLFF.

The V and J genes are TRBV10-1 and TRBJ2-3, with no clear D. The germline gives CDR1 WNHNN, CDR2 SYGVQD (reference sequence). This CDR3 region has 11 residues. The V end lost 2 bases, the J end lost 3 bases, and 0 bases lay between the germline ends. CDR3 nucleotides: TGCGCCAGCAGTGAGACAGATACGCAGTATTTT. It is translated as CASSETDTQYF.

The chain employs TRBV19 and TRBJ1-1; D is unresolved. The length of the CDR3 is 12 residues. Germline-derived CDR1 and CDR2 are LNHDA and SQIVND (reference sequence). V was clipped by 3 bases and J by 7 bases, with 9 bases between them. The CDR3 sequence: CASSMLDREAFF. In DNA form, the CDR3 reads TGTGCCAGTAGTATGTTGGACCGTGAAGCTTTCTTT.

CDR3 nucleotides: TGTGCCAGCAGTGGCACAGGGAGTCACTCTGGGGCCAACGTCCTGACTTTC. It translates to CASSGTGSHSGANVLTF. The rearrangement joins TRBV11-2 to TRBJ2-6, with D tentatively TRBD1 (6 bases). The CDR3 covers 17 residues. Trimming cost V 6 bases and J 0 bases, with 15 bases left between them. From germline, CDR1 is SGHAT and CDR2 FQNNGV.

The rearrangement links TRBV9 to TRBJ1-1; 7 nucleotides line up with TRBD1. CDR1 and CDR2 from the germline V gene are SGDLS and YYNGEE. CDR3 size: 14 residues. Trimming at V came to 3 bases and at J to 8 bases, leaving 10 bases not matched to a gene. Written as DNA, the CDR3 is TGTGCCAGCAGCGATCACCCCGGGACAGACGAAGCTTTCTTT. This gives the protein CASSDHPGTDEAFF. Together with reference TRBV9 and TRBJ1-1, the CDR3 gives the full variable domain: DSGVTQTPKHLITATGQRVTLRCSPRSGDLSVYWYQQSLDQGLQFLIQYYNGEERAKGNILERFSAQQFPDLHSELNLSSLELGDSALYFCASSDHPGTDEAFFGQGTRLTVV.

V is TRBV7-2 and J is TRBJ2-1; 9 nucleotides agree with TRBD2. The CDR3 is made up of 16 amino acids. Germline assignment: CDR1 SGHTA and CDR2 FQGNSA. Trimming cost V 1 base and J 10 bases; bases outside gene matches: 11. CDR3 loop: CASSLGLAAGSQEQFF. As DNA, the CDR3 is TGTGCCAGCAGCTTAGGACTAGCGGCCGGGAGTCAAGAGCAGTTCTTC.

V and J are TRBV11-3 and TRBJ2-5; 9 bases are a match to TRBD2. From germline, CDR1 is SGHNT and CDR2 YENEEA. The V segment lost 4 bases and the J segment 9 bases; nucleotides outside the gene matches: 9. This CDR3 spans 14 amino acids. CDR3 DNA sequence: TGTGCCAGCAGCTCGACTAGCGGCCTCCAAGCCCAGTACTTC. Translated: CASSSTSGLQAQYF. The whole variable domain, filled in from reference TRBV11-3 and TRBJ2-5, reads EAGVVQSPRYKIIEKKQPVAFWCNPISGHNTLYWYLQNLGQGPELLIRYENEEAVDDSQLPKDRFSAERLKGVDSTLKIQPAELGDSAVYLCASSSTSGLQAQYFGPGTRLLVL.

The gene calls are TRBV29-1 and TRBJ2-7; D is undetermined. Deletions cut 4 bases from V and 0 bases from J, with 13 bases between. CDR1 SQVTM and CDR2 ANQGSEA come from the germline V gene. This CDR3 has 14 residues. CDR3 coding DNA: TGCAGCGTTGGCCGAGGCACGGACTCCTACGAGCAGTACTTC. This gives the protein CSVGRGTDSYEQYF.

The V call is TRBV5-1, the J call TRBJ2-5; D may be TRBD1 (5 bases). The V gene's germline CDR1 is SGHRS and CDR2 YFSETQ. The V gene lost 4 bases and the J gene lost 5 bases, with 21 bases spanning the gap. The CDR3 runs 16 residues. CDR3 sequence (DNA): TGCGCCAGCAGCGCTCAAGGGGCCCCGGGTGCGGAGACCCAGTACTTC. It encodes CASSAQGAPGAETQYF.

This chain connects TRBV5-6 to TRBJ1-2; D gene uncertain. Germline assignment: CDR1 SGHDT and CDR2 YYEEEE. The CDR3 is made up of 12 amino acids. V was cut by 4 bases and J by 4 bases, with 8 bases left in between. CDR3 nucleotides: TGTGCCAGCAGCCAAACCCCCTATGGCTACACCTTC. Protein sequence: CASSQTPYGYTF.

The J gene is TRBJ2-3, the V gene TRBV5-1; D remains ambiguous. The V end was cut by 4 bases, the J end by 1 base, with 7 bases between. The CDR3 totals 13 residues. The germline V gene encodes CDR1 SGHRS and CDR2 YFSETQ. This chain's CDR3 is CASSVAGTDTQYF. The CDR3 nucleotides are TGCGCCAGCAGCGTAGCAGGCACAGATACGCAGTATTTT.

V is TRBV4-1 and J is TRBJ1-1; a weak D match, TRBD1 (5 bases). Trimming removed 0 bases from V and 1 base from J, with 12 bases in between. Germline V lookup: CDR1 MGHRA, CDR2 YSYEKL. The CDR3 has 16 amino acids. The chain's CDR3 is CASSQEVNRRNTEAFF. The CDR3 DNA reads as TGCGCCAGCAGCCAAGAAGTGAACAGGCGGAACACTGAAGCTTTCTTT.

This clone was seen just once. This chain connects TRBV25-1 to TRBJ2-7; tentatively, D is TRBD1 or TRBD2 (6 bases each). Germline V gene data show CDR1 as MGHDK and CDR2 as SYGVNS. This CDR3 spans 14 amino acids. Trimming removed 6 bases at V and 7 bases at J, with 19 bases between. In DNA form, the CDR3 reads TGTGCCAGCAGCAAGGGGGGCGCCCGGCATGAGCAGTACTTC. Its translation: CASSKGGARHEQYF.

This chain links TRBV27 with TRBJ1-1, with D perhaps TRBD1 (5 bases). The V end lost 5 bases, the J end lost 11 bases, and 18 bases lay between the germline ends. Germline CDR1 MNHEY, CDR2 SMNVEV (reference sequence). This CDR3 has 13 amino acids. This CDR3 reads CASSIDTRGSAFF. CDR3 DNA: TGTGCCAGCAGTATCGACACCCGGGGGAGCGCTTTCTTT.

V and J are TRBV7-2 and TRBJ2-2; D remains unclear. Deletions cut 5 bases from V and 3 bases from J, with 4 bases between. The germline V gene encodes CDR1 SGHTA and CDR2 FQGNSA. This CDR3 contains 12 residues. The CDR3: CASSRYTGELFF. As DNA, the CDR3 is TGTGCCAGCAGCCGATACACCGGGGAGCTGTTTTTT.